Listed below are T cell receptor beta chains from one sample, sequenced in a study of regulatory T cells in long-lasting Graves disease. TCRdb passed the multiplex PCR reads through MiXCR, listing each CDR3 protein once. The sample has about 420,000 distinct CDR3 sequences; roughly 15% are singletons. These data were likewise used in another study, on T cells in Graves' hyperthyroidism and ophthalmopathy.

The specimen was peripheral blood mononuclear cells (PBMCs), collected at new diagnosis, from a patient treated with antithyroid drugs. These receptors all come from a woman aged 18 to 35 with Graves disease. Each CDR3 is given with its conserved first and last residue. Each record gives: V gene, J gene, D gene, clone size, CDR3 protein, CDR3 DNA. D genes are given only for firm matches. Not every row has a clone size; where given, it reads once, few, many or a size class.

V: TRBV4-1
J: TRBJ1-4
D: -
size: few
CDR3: CASSLVFGAREKLFF
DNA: TGCGCCAGCAGCCTAGTCTTTGGGGCGCGGGAAAAACTGTTTTTT

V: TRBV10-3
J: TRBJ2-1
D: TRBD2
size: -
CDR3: CAISARTSGNNEQFF
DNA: TGTGCCATCAGTGCAAGGACTAGCGGGAACAATGAGCAGTTCTTC

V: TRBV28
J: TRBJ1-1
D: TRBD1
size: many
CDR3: CASSKPQGITNTEAFF
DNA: TGTGCCAGCAGTAAGCCACAGGGGATCACGAACACTGAAGCTTTCTTT

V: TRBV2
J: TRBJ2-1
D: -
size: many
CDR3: CASTFQVYNEQFF
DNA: TGTGCCAGCACTTTCCAGGTGTACAATGAGCAGTTCTTC

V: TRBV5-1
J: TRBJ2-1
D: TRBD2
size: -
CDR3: CASSLLPSGSTFVAEQFF
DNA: TGCGCCAGCAGCTTGCTCCCTAGCGGGAGTACGTTCGTTGCTGAGCAGTTCTTC

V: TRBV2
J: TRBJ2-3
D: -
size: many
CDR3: CASRRDVAPISTDTQYF
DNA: TGTGCCAGCAGACGAGATGTGGCACCGATAAGCACAGATACGCAGTATTTT

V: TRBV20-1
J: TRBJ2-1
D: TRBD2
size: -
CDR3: CSARDLTSVYNEQFF
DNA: TGCAGTGCTAGGGATTTGACTAGCGTTTACAATGAGCAGTTCTTC

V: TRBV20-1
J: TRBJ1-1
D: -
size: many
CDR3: CSASTGDIEAFF
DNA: TGCAGTGCTAGTACCGGGGATATCGAAGCTTTCTTT

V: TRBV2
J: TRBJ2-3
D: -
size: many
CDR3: CASSYSSGTQYF
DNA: TGTGCCAGCAGCTACAGCTCTGGTACGCAGTATTTT

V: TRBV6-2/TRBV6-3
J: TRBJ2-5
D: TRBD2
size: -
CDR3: CASSYSSRSGRVQETQYF
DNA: TGTGCCAGCAGTTACTCGAGTCGGAGCGGGAGGGTGCAAGAGACCCAGTACTTC

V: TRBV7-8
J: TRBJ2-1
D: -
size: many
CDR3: CASSLVLRVYNEQFF
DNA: TGTGCCAGCAGCTTAGTCCTTAGGGTATACAATGAGCAGTTCTTC